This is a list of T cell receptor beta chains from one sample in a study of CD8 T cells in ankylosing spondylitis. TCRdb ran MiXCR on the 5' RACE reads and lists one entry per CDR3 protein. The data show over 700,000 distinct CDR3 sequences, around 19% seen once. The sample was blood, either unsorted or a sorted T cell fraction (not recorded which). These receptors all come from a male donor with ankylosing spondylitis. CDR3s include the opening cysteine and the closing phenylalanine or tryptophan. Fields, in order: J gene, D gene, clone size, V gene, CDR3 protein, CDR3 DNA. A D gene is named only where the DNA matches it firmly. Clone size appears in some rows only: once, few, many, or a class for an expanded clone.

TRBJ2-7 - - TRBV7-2 CASSLEWLSYEQYF TGTGCCAGCAGCTTAGAATGGCTGTCCTACGAGCAGTACTTC
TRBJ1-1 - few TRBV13 CASSFTRTGNTEAFF TGTGCCAGCAGCTTCACCCGGACGGGGAACACTGAAGCTTTCTTT
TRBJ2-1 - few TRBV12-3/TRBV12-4 CASRRQGKIKGDEQFF TGTGCCAGCAGACGCCAGGGGAAGATAAAGGGGGATGAGCAGTTCTTC
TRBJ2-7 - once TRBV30 CAWSVSSRSYEQYF TGTGCCTGGAGTGTGAGTAGTAGATCCTACGAGCAGTACTTC
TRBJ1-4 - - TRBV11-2 CASSSFEKLFF TGTGCCAGCAGCTCCTTTGAAAAACTGTTTTTT
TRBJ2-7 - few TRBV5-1 CASSLLQQGLSYEQYF TGCGCCAGCAGCTTGCTGCAACAGGGTCTTTCCTACGAGCAGTACTTC
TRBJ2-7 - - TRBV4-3 CASSRTGTVCREQYF TGCGCCAGCAGCCGGACCGGGACGGTCTGTCGTGAGCAGTACTTC
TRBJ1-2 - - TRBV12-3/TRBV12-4 CASRKQGDYGYTF TGTGCCAGCAGAAAACAGGGCGACTATGGCTACACCTTC
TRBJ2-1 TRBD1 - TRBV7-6 CASSLAYRGPDNEQFF TGTGCCAGCAGCTTAGCTTACAGGGGGCCCGACAATGAGCAGTTCTTC
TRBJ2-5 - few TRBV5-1 CASRGRASQETQYF TGCGCCAGCAGAGGCCGGGCTAGCCAAGAGACCCAGTACTTC
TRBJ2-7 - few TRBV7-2 CASSPLLSSYEQYF TGTGCCAGCAGCCCTCTACTAAGCTCCTACGAGCAGTACTTC
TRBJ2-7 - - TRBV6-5 CASSYDSFSYEQYF TGTGCCAGCAGCTATGACTCCTTCTCCTACGAGCAGTACTTC
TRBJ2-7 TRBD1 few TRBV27 CASSSIYRDRGDEQYF TGTGCCAGCAGTTCGATCTACCGGGACAGGGGCGACGAGCAGTACTTC
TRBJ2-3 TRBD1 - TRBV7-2 CASSMRTGGTDTQYF TGTGCCAGCAGCATGCGGACAGGGGGCACAGATACGCAGTATTTT
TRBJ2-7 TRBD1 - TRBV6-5 CASSYFRDRENYEQYF TGTGCCAGCAGTTACTTCCGGGACAGGGAGAACTACGAGCAGTACTTC